Presented here are 9 T cell receptor beta chains from one specimen sequenced in a study of blood T cell repertoires in COVID-19. Libraries were prepared by immunoSEQ multiplex PCR; TCRdb keeps only in-frame clonotypes and omits some of them. The table shows some 500,000 clones, with roughly 90% occurring only once. The sample was PBMCs or T cells enriched from blood (not recorded which). These receptors were taken from a woman in her 40s who had recovered from COVID-19.

V is TRBV11-2 and J is TRBJ1-3; possible D gene TRBD1, 5 bases. The CDR3 is 16 residues long. Trimming took 6 bases from V and 4 from J, leaving 19 bases between them. The V gene's germline CDR1 is SGHAT and CDR2 FQNNGV. CDR3: CASRSAGGVGGNTIYF. CDR3 nucleotides: TGTGCCAGCAGATCAGCGGGAGGGGTCGGAGGAAACACCATATATTTT.

CDR3 coding DNA: TGTGCCAGCAGCACCGGGACAGGGCGTGAAAAACTGTTTTTT. Protein: CASSTGTGREKLFF. V gene TRBV13 combines with J gene TRBJ1-4; 9 positions agree with TRBD1. The germline V gene encodes CDR1 PRHDT and CDR2 FYEKMQ (reference sequence). The CDR3 has 14 amino acids. With 5 bases clipped from V and 7 bases from J, the junction kept 5 bases outside the gene matches.

This clone has more than one count but fewer than ten. The chain has TRBV10-3 and TRBJ1-2, with 9 bases that match TRBD1. This CDR3 has 16 residues. Germline assignment: CDR1 ENHRY and CDR2 SYGVKD. The junction had 9 bases not matched to a gene; V was cut back by 6 bases and J by 1 base. CDR3 sequence reads: CAIRGGQGDINYGYTF. In DNA, the CDR3 is TGTGCCATCAGGGGGGGACAGGGCGACATTAACTATGGCTACACCTTC.

This clone was seen a handful of times. This chain uses TRBV29-1 with TRBJ1-2; possible D gene TRBD1, 5 bases. CDR3 size: 12 residues. V shed 5 bases and J shed 3 bases, with 10 bases lying between them. Germline-derived CDR1 and CDR2 are SQVTM and ANQGSEA. The CDR3 loop reads CSVRQGDYGYTF. In nucleotides, the CDR3 is TGCAGCGTTCGGCAAGGGGACTATGGCTACACCTTC.

The rearrangement joins TRBV6-5 to TRBJ2-3, with 7 bases fitting TRBD1. CDR3 length: 15 residues. Germline V gene sequence: CDR1 MNHEY, CDR2 SVGAGI. After removal of 6 bases from V and 0 bases from J, the junction contained 6 bases not matched to a gene. Written as DNA, the CDR3 is TGTGCCAGCAGGAGACAGGGTATGAGCACAGATACGCAGTATTTT. Residues: CASRRQGMSTDTQYF.

V usage is TRBV10-3 and J usage is TRBJ1-1, with D perhaps matching TRBD1 (5 bases). Trimming took off 0 bases at V and 6 bases at J, with 14 bases between the two ends. Germline V CDR1 and CDR2: ENHRY, SYGVKD. The CDR3 length is 15 residues. CDR3 DNA sequence: TGTGCCATCAGTGAGTCCGTTCGGGGGGGATCTGAAGCTTTCTTT. This codes for CAISESVRGGSEAFF.

The CDR3 is CASGLRGTYNEQFF. The CDR3 DNA reads TGTGCCAGCGGTCTTAGAGGCACGTACAATGAGCAGTTCTTC. This chain joins TRBV27 and TRBJ2-1; no clear D. The germline gives CDR1 MNHEY, CDR2 SMNVEV (reference sequence). The V gene lost 8 bases and the J gene lost 4 bases, with 15 bases spanning the gap. The CDR3 consists of 14 residues.

J is TRBJ1-1 and V is TRBV7-9, with a weak D call TRBD1 (5 bases). Germline V lookup: CDR1 SEHNR, CDR2 FQNEAQ (reference sequence). Trimming took 2 bases from V and 6 from J, leaving 25 bases between them. The CDR3 is 18 residues long. For the CDR3, the DNA is TGTGCCAGCAGCTTAAGAGCGTCTCCGGGACTTAAAGTGTCTGAAGCTTTCTTT. Encoded protein: CASSLRASPGLKVSEAFF.

The table lists this clone with a count of one. This chain uses TRBV13 with TRBJ2-7; D might be TRBD2 (6 bases). The CDR3 spans 15 residues. Germline assignment: CDR1 PRHDT and CDR2 FYEKMQ (reference sequence). V dropped 4 bases and J dropped 2 bases, with 15 bases sitting between them. Written as DNA, the CDR3 is TGTGCCAGCAGCTCCGAAGGGGACTCGACCTACGAGCAGTACTTC. Amino acids: CASSSEGDSTYEQYF.